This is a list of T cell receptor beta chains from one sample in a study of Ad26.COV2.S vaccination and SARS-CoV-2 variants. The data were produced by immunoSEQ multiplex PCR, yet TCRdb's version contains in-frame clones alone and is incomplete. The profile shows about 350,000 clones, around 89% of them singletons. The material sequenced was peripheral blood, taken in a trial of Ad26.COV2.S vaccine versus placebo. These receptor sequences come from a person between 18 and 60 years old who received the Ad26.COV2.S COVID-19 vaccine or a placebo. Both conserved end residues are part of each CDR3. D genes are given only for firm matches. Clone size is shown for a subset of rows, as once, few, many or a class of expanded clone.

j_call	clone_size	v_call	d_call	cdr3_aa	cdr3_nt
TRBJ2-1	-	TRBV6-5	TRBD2	CASHRGTRHNEQFF	TGTGCCAGCCACCGTGGGACTAGACACAATGAGCAGTTCTTC
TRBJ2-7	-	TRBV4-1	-	CASSQGGGRDKSYEQYF	TGCGCCAGCAGCCAAGGGGGTGGCCGGGACAAGAGCTACGAGCAGTACTTC
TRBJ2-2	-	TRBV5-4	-	CASSEGVGELFF	TGTGCCAGCAGTGAGGGAGTCGGGGAGCTGTTTTTT
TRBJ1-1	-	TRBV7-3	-	CASSLNLTEARFRAFF	TGTGCCAGCAGCTTAAATCTAACAGAGGCAAGGTTCCGGGCTTTCTTT
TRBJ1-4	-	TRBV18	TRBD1	CASHRGRDEKLFF	TGTGCCAGCCACAGGGGGCGGGATGAAAAACTGTTTTTT
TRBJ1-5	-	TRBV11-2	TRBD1	CASSDGQGNQPQHF	TGTGCCAGCAGCGACGGACAGGGCAATCAGCCCCAGCATTTT
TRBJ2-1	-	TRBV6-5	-	CASRTGFGPYNEQFF	TGTGCCAGCAGAACAGGGTTTGGGCCCTACAATGAGCAGTTCTTC
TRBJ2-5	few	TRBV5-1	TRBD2	CASSAGTSGGSETQYF	TGCGCCAGCAGCGCCGGGACTAGCGGGGGGTCGGAGACCCAGTACTTC
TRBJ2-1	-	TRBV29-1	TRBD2	CSVDGTSGAQQFF	TGCAGCGTTGACGGGACTAGCGGGGCCCAGCAGTTCTTC
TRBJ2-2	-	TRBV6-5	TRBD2	CSTAGDTGELFF	TGTTCCACTGCGGGGGACACCGGGGAGCTGTTTTTT
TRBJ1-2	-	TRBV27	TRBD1	CASSGERTGLYGYTF	TGTGCCAGCAGTGGGGAACGGACAGGTCTTTATGGCTACACCTTC
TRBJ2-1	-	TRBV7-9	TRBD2	CASSLPGGVRDEQFF	TGTGCCAGCAGCCTCCCGGGGGGGGTTAGAGATGAGCAGTTCTTC
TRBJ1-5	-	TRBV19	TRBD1	CASSKSSGQGTQPQHF	TGTGCCAGTAGTAAGTCTTCGGGACAGGGAACTCAGCCCCAGCATTTT
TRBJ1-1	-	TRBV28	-	CASSRYTEAFF	TGTGCCAGCAGCCGGTACACTGAAGCTTTCTTT
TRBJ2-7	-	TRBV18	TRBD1	CASSLGQGSYYEQYF	TGTGCCAGCTCACTCGGACAGGGATCGTACTACGAGCAGTACTTC
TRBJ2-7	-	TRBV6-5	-	CASSYSYRSAYEQYF	TGTGCCAGCAGTTACTCGTACAGGTCCGCCTACGAGCAGTACTTC
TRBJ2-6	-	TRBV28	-	CASSFDRSGANVLTF	TGTGCCAGCAGTTTCGACAGGTCTGGGGCCAACGTCCTGACTTTC
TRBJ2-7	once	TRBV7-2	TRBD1	CASSRRLQGALDEQYF	TGTGCCAGCAGCCGCCGTCTGCAGGGGGCGCTGGACGAGCAGTACTTC
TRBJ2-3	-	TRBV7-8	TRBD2	CASSLQTSVTYTDTQYF	TGTGCCAGCAGCTTACAGACTAGCGTAACATACACAGATACGCAGTATTTT
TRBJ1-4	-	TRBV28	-	CASSGGVNEKLFF	TGTGCCAGCAGCGGGGGGGTTAATGAAAAACTGTTTTTT
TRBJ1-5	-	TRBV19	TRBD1	CASSTWTGVSGNQPQHF	TGTGCCAGTAGTACCTGGACAGGGGTAAGCGGCAATCAGCCCCAGCATTTT
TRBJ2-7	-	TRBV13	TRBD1	CASSWRTGGFLGQYF	TGTGCCAGCAGCTGGCGGACAGGGGGTTTTTTGGGGCAGTACTTC
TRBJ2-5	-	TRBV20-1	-	CSASLQETQYF	TGCAGTGCTAGCCTCCAAGAGACCCAGTACTTC
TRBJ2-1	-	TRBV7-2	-	CASSRIRVNEQFF	TGTGCCAGCAGCAGGATTAGAGTCAATGAGCAGTTCTTC
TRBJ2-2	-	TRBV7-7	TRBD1	CASSSDRAPGELFF	TGTGCTAGCAGCTCAGACAGGGCCCCCGGGGAGCTGTTTTTT
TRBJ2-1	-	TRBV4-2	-	CASSPDFLSRYEQFF	TGTGCCAGCAGCCCCGATTTTCTCTCCCGCTACGAGCAGTTCTTC
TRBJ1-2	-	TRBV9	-	CASSVVGGGHGYTF	TGTGCCAGCAGCGTAGTGGGAGGGGGGCATGGCTACACCTTC
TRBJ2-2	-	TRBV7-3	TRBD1	CASSGPQDRDSNTGELFF	TGTGCCAGCAGCGGGCCCCAGGACAGGGACTCGAACACCGGGGAGCTGTTTTTT
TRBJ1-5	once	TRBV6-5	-	CASSQGPHQPQHF	TGTGCCAGCAGCCAGGGGCCCCATCAGCCCCAGCATTTT
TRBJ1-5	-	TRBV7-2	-	CASSIGRGSNQPQHF	TGTGCCAGCAGCATCGGACGGGGGAGCAATCAGCCCCAGCATTTT
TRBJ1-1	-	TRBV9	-	CASSVGTVVNTEAFF	TGTGCCAGCAGCGTAGGGACGGTGGTAAACACTGAAGCTTTCTTT
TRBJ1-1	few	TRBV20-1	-	CSARDEGEAFF	TGCAGTGCTAGAGACGAGGGTGAAGCTTTCTTT
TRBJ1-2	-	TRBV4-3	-	CASSQAGSGGYTF	TGCGCCAGCAGCCAAGCTGGGTCGGGGGGCTACACCTTC
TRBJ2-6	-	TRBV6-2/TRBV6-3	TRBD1	CASSTWTGVSGANVLTF	TGTGCCAGCAGTACCTGGACAGGGGTTAGTGGGGCCAACGTCCTGACTTTC
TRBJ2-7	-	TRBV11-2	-	CASSFPQEATYEQYF	TGTGCCAGCAGCTTCCCTCAGGAAGCCACCTACGAGCAGTACTTC
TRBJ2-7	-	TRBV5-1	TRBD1	CASSLIGDSDYEQYF	TGCGCCAGCAGCTTGATAGGGGACAGCGACTACGAGCAGTACTTC
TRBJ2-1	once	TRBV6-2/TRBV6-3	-	CASSAREYNEQFF	TGTGCCAGCAGCGCCCGGGAGTACAATGAGCAGTTCTTC
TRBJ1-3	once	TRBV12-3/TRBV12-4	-	CAIQRGSGNTIYF	TGTGCCATTCAAAGGGGCTCTGGAAACACCATATATTTT
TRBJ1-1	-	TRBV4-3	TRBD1	CASSHSTGASSEAFF	TGCGCCAGCAGCCATTCGACAGGGGCGAGCAGTGAAGCTTTCTTT
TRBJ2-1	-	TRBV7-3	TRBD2	CASSLTGGGPYEQFF	TGTGCCAGCAGCTTAACTGGGGGAGGGCCTTATGAGCAGTTCTTC